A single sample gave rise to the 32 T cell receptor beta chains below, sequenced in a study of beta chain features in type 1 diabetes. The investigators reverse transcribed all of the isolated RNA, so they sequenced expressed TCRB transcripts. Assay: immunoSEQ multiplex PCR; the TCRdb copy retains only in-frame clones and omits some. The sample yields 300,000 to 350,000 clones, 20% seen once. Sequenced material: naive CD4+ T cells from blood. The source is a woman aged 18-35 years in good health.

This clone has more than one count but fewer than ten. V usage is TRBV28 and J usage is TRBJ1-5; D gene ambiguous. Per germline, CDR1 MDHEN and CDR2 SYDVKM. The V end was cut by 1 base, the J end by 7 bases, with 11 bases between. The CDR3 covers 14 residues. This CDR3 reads CASSLSGISQPQHF. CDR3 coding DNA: TGTGCCAGCAGTTTATCAGGCATAAGCCAGCCCCAGCATTTT.

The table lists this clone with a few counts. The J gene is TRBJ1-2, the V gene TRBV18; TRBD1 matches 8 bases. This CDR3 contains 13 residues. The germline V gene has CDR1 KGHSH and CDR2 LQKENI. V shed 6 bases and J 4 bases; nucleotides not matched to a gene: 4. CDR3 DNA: TGTGCCAGCTCGACGGACAGGGTCTATGGCTACACCTTC. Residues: CASSTDRVYGYTF.

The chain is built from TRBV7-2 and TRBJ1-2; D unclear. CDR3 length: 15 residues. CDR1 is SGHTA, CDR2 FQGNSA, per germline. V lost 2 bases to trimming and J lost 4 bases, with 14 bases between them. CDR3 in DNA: TGTGCCAGCAGCTTAAGAACCGCGCCACGCTATGGCTACACCTTC. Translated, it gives CASSLRTAPRYGYTF.

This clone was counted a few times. CDR3: CASSGAGGREPQHF. The CDR3 coding sequence is TGTGCCAGCTCAGGGGCGGGGGGCCGGGAGCCCCAGCATTTT. The rearrangement joins TRBV18 to TRBJ1-5; maybe TRBD1 (6 bases). From germline, CDR1 is KGHSH and CDR2 LQKENI. The CDR3 spans 14 residues. V lost 5 bases and J lost 8, with 16 bases in between.

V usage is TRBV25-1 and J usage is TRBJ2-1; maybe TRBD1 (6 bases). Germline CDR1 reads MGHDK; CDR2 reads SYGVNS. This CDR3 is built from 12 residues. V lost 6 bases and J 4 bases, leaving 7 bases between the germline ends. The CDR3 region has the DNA TGTGCCAGCAGGAGGGGGTACAATGAGCAGTTCTTC. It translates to CASRRGYNEQFF.

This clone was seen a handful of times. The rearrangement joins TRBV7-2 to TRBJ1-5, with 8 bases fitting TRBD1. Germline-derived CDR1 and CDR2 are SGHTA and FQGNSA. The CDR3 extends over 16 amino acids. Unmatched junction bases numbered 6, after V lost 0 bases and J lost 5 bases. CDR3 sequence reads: CASSLAAGGADQPQHF. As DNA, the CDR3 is TGTGCCAGCAGCTTAGCAGCAGGGGGCGCCGATCAGCCCCAGCATTTT. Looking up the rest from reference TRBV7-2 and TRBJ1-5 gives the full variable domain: GAGVSQSPSNKVTEKGKDVELRCDPISGHTALYWYRQSLGQGLEFLIYFQGNSAPDKSGLPSDRFSAERTGGSVSTLTIQRTQQEDSAVYLCASSLAAGGADQPQHFGDGTRLSIL.

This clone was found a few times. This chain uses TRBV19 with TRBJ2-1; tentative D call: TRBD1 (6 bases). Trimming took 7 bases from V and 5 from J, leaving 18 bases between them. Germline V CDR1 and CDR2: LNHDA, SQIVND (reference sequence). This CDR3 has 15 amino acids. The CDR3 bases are TGTGCCAGTAATAGGCGAGTGGACAGAAACAATGAGCAGTTCTTC. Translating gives CASNRRVDRNNEQFF. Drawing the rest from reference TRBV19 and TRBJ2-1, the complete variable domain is DGGITQSPKYLFRKEGQNVTLSCEQNLNHDAMYWYRQDPGQGLRLIYYSQIVNDFQKGDIAEGYSVSREKKESFPLTVTSAQKNPTAFYLCASNRRVDRNNEQFFGPGTRLTVL.

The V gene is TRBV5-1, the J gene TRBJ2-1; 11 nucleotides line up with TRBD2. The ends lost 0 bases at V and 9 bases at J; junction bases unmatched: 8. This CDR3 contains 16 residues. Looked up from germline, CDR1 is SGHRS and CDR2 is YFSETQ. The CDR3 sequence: CASSLGSSGRIGEQFF. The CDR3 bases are TGCGCCAGCAGCTTGGGATCTAGCGGGAGGATAGGTGAGCAGTTCTTC.

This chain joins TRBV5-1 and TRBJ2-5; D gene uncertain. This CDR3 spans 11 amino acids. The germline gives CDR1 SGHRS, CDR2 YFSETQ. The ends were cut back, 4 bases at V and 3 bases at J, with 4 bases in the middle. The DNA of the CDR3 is TGCGCCAGCAGCATCGAAGAGACCCAGTACTTC. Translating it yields CASSIEETQYF.

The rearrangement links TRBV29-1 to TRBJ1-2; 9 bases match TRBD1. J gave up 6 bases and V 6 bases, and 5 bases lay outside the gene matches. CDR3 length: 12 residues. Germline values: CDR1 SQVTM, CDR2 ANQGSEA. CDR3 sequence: CSVAGTGNGYTF. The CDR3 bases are TGCAGCGTCGCCGGGACAGGGAATGGCTACACCTTC.

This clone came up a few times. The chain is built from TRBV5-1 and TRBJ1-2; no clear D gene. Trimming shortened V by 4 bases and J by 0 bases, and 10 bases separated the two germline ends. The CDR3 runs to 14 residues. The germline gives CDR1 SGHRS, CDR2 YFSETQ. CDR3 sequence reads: CASSGGISNYGYTF. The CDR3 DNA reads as TGCGCCAGCAGCGGTGGCATTTCTAACTATGGCTACACCTTC.

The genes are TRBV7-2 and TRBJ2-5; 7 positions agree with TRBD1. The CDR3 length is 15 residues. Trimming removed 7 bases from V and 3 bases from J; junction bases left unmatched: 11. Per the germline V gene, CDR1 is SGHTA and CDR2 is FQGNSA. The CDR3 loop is CASTTPRQGEETQYF. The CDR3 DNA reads TGTGCCAGCACCACTCCCCGACAGGGTGAAGAGACCCAGTACTTC.

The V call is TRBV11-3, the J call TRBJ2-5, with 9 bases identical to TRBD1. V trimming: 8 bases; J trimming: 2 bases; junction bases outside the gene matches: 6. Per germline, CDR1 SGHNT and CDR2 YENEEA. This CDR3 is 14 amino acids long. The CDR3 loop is CASRPGQGQETQYF. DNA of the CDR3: TGTGCCAGCCGGCCGGGACAGGGACAAGAGACCCAGTACTTC.

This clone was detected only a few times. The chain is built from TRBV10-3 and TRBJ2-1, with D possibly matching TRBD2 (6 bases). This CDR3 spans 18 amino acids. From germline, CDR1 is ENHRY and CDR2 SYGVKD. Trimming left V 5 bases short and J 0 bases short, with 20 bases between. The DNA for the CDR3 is TGTGCCATCAGTTTGACACTGGCTAGCGCCAGCTCCTACAATGAGCAGTTCTTC. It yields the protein CAISLTLASASSYNEQFF.

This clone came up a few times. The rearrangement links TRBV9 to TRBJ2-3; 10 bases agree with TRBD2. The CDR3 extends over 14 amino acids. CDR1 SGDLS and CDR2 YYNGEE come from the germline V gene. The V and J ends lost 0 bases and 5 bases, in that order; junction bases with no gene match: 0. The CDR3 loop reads CASSVGTSGDTQYF. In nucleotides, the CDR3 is TGTGCCAGCAGCGTAGGGACTAGCGGAGATACGCAGTATTTT.

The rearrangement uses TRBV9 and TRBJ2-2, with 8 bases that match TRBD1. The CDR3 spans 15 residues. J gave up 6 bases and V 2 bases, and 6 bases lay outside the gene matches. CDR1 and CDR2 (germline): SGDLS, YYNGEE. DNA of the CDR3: TGTGCCAGCAGCGTTCGACAGGGGCTCCCCGGGGAGCTGTTTTTT. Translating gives CASSVRQGLPGELFF.

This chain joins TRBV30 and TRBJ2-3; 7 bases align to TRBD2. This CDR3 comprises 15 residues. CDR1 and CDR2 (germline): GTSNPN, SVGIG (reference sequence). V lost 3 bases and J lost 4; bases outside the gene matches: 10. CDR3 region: CAWSLGGGGADTQYF. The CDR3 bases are TGTGCCTGGAGCCTGGGTGGCGGGGGAGCAGATACGCAGTATTTT.

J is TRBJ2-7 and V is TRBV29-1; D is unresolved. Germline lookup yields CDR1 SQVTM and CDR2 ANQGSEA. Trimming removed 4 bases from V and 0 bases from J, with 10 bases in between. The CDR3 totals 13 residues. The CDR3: CSVGFLGSYEQYF. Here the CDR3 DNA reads TGCAGCGTTGGCTTTCTCGGCTCCTACGAGCAGTACTTC.

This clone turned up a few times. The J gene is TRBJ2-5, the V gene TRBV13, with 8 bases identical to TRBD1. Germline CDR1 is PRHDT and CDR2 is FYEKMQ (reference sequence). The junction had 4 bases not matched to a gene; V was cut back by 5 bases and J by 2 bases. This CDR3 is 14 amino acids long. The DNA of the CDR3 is TGTGCCAGCAGCCGGGACAGGCGACAAGAGACCCAGTACTTC. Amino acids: CASSRDRRQETQYF.

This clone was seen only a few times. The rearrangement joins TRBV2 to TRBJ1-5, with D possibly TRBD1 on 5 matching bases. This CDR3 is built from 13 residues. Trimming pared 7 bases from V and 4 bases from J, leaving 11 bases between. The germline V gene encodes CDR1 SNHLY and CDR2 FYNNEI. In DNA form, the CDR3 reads TGTGCCAGCAATGGGGACTTTAATCAGCCCCAGCATTTT. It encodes CASNGDFNQPQHF.

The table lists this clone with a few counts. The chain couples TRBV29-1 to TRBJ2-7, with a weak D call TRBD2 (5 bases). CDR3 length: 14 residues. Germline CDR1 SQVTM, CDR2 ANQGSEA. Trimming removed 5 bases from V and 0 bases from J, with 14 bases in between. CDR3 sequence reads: CSVSRGSGSYEQYF. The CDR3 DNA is TGCAGCGTTTCTCGAGGGTCGGGCTCCTACGAGCAGTACTTC.

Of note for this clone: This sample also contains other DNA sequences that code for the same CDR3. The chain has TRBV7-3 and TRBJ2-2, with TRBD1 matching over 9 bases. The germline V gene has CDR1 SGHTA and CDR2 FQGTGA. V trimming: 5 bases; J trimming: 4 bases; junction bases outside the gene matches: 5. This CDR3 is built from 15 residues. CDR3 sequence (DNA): TGTGCCAGCAGCGCGGGACAGGGAGGCACCGGGGAGCTGTTTTTT. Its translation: CASSAGQGGTGELFF.

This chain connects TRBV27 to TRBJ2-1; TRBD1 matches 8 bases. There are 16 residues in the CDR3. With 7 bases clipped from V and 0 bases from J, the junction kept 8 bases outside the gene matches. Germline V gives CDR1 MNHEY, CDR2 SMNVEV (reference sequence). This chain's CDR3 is CASNMGTGGSYNEQFF. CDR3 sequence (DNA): TGTGCCAGCAACATGGGAACAGGGGGCTCCTACAATGAGCAGTTCTTC.

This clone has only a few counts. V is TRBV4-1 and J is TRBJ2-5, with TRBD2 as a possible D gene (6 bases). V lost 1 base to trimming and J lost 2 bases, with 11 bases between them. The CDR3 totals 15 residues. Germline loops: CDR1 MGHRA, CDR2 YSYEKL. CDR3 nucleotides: TGCGCCAGCAGCCAAGGACGGAGGGATCAAGAGACCCAGTACTTC. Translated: CASSQGRRDQETQYF.

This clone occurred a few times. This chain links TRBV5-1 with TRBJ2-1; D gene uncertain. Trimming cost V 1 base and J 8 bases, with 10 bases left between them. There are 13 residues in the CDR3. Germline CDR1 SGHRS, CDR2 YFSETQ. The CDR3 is CASSLPDSDEQFF. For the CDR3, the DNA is TGCGCCAGCAGCTTGCCTGACTCGGATGAGCAGTTCTTC.

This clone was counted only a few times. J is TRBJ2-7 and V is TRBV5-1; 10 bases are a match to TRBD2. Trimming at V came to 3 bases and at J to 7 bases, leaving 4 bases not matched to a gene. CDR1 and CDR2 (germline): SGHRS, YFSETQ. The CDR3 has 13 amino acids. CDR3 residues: CASSSGLANEQYF. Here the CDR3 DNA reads TGCGCCAGCAGCTCGGGACTAGCGAATGAGCAGTACTTC.

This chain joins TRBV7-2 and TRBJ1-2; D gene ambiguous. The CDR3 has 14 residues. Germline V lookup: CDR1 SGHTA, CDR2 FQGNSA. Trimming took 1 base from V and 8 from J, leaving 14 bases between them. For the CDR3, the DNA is TGTGCCAGCAGCTTAGAAACCGGGTCTAGGGGCTACACCTTC. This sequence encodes CASSLETGSRGYTF. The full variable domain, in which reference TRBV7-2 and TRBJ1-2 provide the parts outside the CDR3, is GAGVSQSPSNKVTEKGKDVELRCDPISGHTALYWYRQSLGQGLEFLIYFQGNSAPDKSGLPSDRFSAERTGGSVSTLTIQRTQQEDSAVYLCASSLETGSRGYTFGSGTRLTVV.

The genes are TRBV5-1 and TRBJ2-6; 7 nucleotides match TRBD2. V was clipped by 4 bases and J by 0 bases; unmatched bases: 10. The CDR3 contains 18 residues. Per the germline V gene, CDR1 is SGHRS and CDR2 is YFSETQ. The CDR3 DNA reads TGCGCCAGCAGCCCCTGGGGAGGGGACGTCTCTGGGGCCAACGTCCTGACTTTC. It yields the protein CASSPWGGDVSGANVLTF.

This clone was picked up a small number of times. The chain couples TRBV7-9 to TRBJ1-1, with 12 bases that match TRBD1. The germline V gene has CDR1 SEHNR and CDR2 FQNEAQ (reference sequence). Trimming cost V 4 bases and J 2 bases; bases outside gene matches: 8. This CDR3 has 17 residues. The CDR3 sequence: CASSSGTGGVSNTEAFF. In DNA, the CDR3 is TGTGCCAGCAGCTCCGGGACAGGGGGCGTGTCTAACACTGAAGCTTTCTTT.

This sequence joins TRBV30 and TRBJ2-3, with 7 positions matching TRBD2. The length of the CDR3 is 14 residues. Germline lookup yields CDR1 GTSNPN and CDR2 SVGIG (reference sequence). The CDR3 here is CATTSGLGTDTQYF. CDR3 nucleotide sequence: TGTGCGACGACTTCCGGACTAGGCACAGATACGCAGTATTTT.

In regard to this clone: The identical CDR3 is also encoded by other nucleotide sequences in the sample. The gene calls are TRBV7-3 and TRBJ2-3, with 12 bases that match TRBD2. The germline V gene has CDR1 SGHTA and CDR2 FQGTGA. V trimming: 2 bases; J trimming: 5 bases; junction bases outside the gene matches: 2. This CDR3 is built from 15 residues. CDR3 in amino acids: CASSLLAGGQDTQYF. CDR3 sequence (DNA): TGTGCCAGCAGCTTACTAGCGGGGGGGCAAGATACGCAGTATTTT.

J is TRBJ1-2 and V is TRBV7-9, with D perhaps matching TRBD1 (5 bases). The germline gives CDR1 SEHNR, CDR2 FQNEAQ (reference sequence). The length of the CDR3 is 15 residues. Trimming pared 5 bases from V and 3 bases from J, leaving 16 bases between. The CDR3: CASSPEIGADYGYTF. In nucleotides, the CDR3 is TGTGCCAGCAGCCCGGAAATTGGGGCAGACTATGGCTACACCTTC.